The 20 T cell receptor beta chains below come from one sample, sequenced in a study of T-cell reconstitution after alpha-beta-depleted transplantation in children. Preparation of the TCRbeta library was carried out with unique molecular identifiers. TCRdb ran MiXCR on the PCR reads and lists one entry per CDR3 protein. The table shows more than 450,000 distinct CDR3 sequences, with approximately 20% occurring only once. The sequencing here drew on PBMCs from the stem cell graft donor, taken from the stem cell graft. The receptors were gathered from a human donor who donated a stem cell graft to a child with acute lymphoblastic leukemia.

The chain employs TRBV7-9 and TRBJ2-1; D may match TRBD1 or TRBD2 (6 bases each). The CDR3 is 15 amino acids. Between the trimmed V and J ends, which lost 6 bases and 7 bases, there was a span of 19 bases. Germline lookup yields CDR1 SEHNR and CDR2 FQNEAQ (reference sequence). The CDR3 reads CASRPPPGAGNEQFF. In DNA, the CDR3 is TGTGCCAGCAGGCCCCCTCCGGGGGCTGGAAATGAGCAGTTCTTC.

This clonotype was observed a handful of times. The DNA for the CDR3 is TGTGCCAGCCGCTTGGGTACAGGGGGCGACGAGCAGTACTTC. It specifies CASRLGTGGDEQYF. The gene calls are TRBV28 and TRBJ2-7; 9 nucleotides line up with TRBD1. The CDR3 loop spans 14 amino acids. Germline trimming cut 8 bases from V and 5 bases from J; bases unmatched to any gene: 10. The germline V gene has CDR1 MDHEN and CDR2 SYDVKM.

This clonotype appeared a few times. The V call is TRBV24-1, the J call TRBJ2-5; D might be TRBD1 (6 bases). Looked up from germline, CDR1 is KGHDR and CDR2 is SFDVKD. V gave up 7 bases and J gave up 5 bases, with 10 bases separating them. The CDR3 covers 12 residues. The CDR3 nucleotides are TGTGCCACCAGCCGGGACACGGAGACCCAGTACTTC. Translated, it gives CATSRDTETQYF.

The CDR3 here is CASSGPEGQGHEQFF. Here the CDR3 DNA reads TGTGCCAGCAGCGGACCGGAGGGACAGGGTCACGAGCAGTTCTTC. V and J are TRBV7-6 and TRBJ2-1; 9 bases line up with TRBD1. CDR3 length: 15 residues. Germline-derived CDR1 and CDR2 are SGHVS and FNYEAQ. Trimming took 5 bases from V and 10 from J; bases not matched to a gene: 12.

This clonotype was detected a few times. The chain couples TRBV20-1 to TRBJ2-7, with 10 positions matching TRBD1. Germline V gene sequence: CDR1 DFQATT, CDR2 SNEGSKA (reference sequence). CDR3 size: 15 residues. After removal of 0 bases from V and 5 bases from J, the junction contained 7 bases not matched to a gene. The CDR3 nucleotides are TGCAGTGCTAGAGATTTGCGACAGGGGGCCCACGAGCAGTACTTC. Amino acid sequence: CSARDLRQGAHEQYF.

This CDR3 is CTFCLGARPGTSFVETQYF. CDR3 bases: TGTACCTTCTGCCTCGGGGCCCGACCCGGGACTAGCTTCGTTGAGACCCAGTACTTC. The genes are TRBV6-4 and TRBJ2-5; TRBD2 matches 9 bases. The CDR3 runs to 19 residues. Germline assignment: CDR1 MRHNA and CDR2 SNTAGT.

This clonotype was counted only a few times. This chain connects TRBV27 to TRBJ2-3, with 11 bases that match TRBD2. CDR1 is MNHEY and CDR2 is SMNVEV in the germline V gene (reference sequence). This CDR3 is built from 18 residues. The V segment lost 3 bases and the J segment 3 bases; nucleotides outside the gene matches: 11. CDR3: CASSFSYLAGGPTDTQYF. The CDR3, as DNA: TGTGCCAGCAGTTTTTCCTATCTAGCGGGAGGTCCTACAGATACGCAGTATTTT.

The V gene is TRBV15, the J gene TRBJ1-1; possibly TRBD1 for D (5 bases). CDR3 length: 16 amino acids. Germline loops: CDR1 LNHNV, CDR2 YYDKDF (reference sequence). V was pared by 0 bases and J by 5 bases, with 16 bases between. CDR3 amino acids: CATSRDLSGGWTEAFF. CDR3 bases: TGTGCCACCAGCAGAGACCTTTCGGGGGGTTGGACTGAAGCTTTCTTT.

The chain couples TRBV20-1 to TRBJ2-7, with 14 bases that match TRBD2. CDR1 DFQATT and CDR2 SNEGSKA come from the germline V gene (reference sequence). The CDR3 is made up of 13 amino acids. Unmatched junction bases numbered 6, after V lost 6 bases and J lost 8 bases. The CDR3 DNA is TGCAGTGCCACCGGGACTAGCGGGAGTAAGCAGTACTTC. It translates to CSATGTSGSKQYF.

Many counts were recorded for this clonotype. Written as DNA, the CDR3 is TGTGCCAGCAGGATGGGGGGCTCTGGGGCCAACGTCCTGACTTTC. This translates into CASRMGGSGANVLTF. The chain has TRBV6-1 and TRBJ2-6, with D perhaps matching TRBD2 (6 bases). This CDR3 region has 15 residues. V was cut by 6 bases and J by 0 bases, with 9 bases left in between. Germline lookup yields CDR1 MNHNS and CDR2 SASEGT.

This chain connects TRBV29-1 to TRBJ2-7, with 12 bases aligning to TRBD2. The CDR3 covers 15 residues. CDR1 is SQVTM, CDR2 ANQGSEA, per germline. The junction had 10 bases not matched to a gene; V was cut back by 6 bases and J by 4 bases. The CDR3 region is CSVQPLAGGPYEQYF. The CDR3, as DNA: TGCAGCGTCCAGCCTCTAGCGGGAGGGCCTTACGAGCAGTACTTC.

The sample holds one count of this clonotype. The chain uses TRBV30 and TRBJ1-2; D gene ambiguous. Germline CDR1 and CDR2: GTSNPN and SVGIG (reference sequence). This CDR3 region has 16 residues. Between the trimmed V and J ends, which lost 1 base and 6 bases, there was a span of 21 bases. The CDR3 DNA reads as TGTGCCTGGAGTGCCCTCCCGCGAGAGGCTCGGGATGGCTACACCTTC. Encoded protein: CAWSALPREARDGYTF.

This clonotype was detected a few times. The chain combines TRBV29-1 with TRBJ2-5, with D possibly matching TRBD2 (6 bases). V was shortened by 2 bases and J by 3 bases, with 13 bases between the two germline ends. Looked up from germline, CDR1 is SQVTM and CDR2 is ANQGSEA. This CDR3 has 14 amino acids. CDR3 DNA sequence: TGCAGCGTTGAAAGCGGGCCGAGGGAAGAGACCCAGTACTTC. Translation gives CSVESGPREETQYF.

This clonotype was observed a handful of times. The genes are TRBV7-9 and TRBJ1-1, with D unclear. This CDR3 contains 14 residues. Looked up from germline, CDR1 is SEHNR and CDR2 is FQNEAQ (reference sequence). V lost 4 bases and J lost 1, with 10 bases in between. CDR3 loop: CASSSRLGNTEAFF. The CDR3 DNA reads TGTGCCAGCAGCTCCCGACTCGGGAACACTGAAGCTTTCTTT.

This clonotype was observed a few times. The CDR3 loop is CASSSGGTDIYNEQFF. For the CDR3, the DNA is TGTGCCAGCAGCTCTGGGGGGACAGATATCTACAATGAGCAGTTCTTC. The genes are TRBV11-2 and TRBJ2-1; possibly TRBD1 for D (7 bases). V was clipped by 4 bases and J by 3 bases, with 16 bases between them. The CDR3 contains 16 residues. Germline CDR1 SGHAT, CDR2 FQNNGV.

This clonotype was detected once. As DNA, the CDR3 is TGTGCCAGCAGCCCGAGAGGGGGGCTTATCTCCTACGAGCAGTACTTC. Its translation is CASSPRGGLISYEQYF. V and J are TRBV5-8 and TRBJ2-7; the D call may be TRBD1 or TRBD2 (6 bases each). The CDR3 consists of 16 residues. V dropped 4 bases and J dropped 0 bases, with 17 bases sitting between them. Looked up from germline, CDR1 is SGHTS and CDR2 is YDEGEE. The full variable domain, in which reference TRBV5-8 and TRBJ2-7 provide the parts outside the CDR3, is EAGVTQSPTHLIKTRGQQATLRCSPISGHTSVYWYQQALGLGLQFLLWYDEGEERNRGNFPPRFSGRQFPNYSSELNVNALELEDSALYLCASSPRGGLISYEQYFGPGTRLTVT.

This clonotype was detected only a few times. This sequence joins TRBV6-5 and TRBJ1-4; D remains ambiguous. V dropped 2 bases and J dropped 8 bases, with 12 bases sitting between them. Germline V CDR1 and CDR2: MNHEY, SVGAGI. This CDR3 is 14 amino acids long. The CDR3 nucleotides are TGTGCCAGCAGTTACGAAGGAGTAGGCGAAAAACTGTTTTTT. Its translation: CASSYEGVGEKLFF.

The chain is built from TRBV4-2 and TRBJ2-6, with D possibly matching TRBD2 (6 bases). Trimming took 0 bases from V and 0 from J, leaving 15 bases between them. Germline assignment: CDR1 LGHNA and CDR2 YNFKEQ. This CDR3 has 19 amino acids. The DNA for the CDR3 is TGTGCCAGCAGCCAAGATCCTAGGGACTTGAGCTCTGGGGCCAACGTCCTGACTTTC. Its protein product is CASSQDPRDLSSGANVLTF.

V is TRBV6-5 and J is TRBJ2-2, with D perhaps matching TRBD1 (6 bases). Trimming removed 1 base at V and 6 bases at J, with 15 bases between. There are 16 residues in the CDR3. The germline gives CDR1 MNHEY, CDR2 SVGAGI. CDR3 loop: CASSYYREIIPGELFF. For the CDR3, the DNA is TGTGCCAGCAGTTACTACAGGGAGATAATCCCCGGGGAGCTGTTTTTT.

V is TRBV9 and J is TRBJ1-1; 8 positions match TRBD1. The J segment lost 8 bases and the V segment lost 4 bases, leaving 13 bases of the junction unmatched. Germline values: CDR1 SGDLS, CDR2 YYNGEE. This CDR3 is 15 amino acids long. The CDR3 DNA follows: TGTGCCAGCAGCTTTGGGGACAGGCGAGCAAAGGAAGCTTTCTTT. It codes for CASSFGDRRAKEAFF.